The TCR beta chain described here comes from a study of T cell responses to AZD1222 COVID-19 vaccine (dated by TCRdb to 2020 to 2022). Notes on the research overall: AZD1222 recipients whose second dose came at about 4 weeks and those whose second dose came at about 12 weeks were combined into one group, since spike-specific TCR depth and breadth did not differ between the two schedules. TCR sequencing covered over 230 trial participants: nearly 210 given two doses of AZD1222 and 26 given two doses of MenACWY control vaccine. Enrollment into the trials was organized by age into subgroups of 18-55, 56-69 and 70-plus years, and those subgroups contained 148, 28 and 57 TCR-sequenced participants, respectively. Paper-wide results and their limitations: Because no day 14 peak-response samples were available, repertoires were characterized only after the peak T cell response. CD4 TCRs associated with the vaccine covered the entire spike protein, and the dominant responses were in regions 160-218 and 743-854. Participants were mostly white British and included more females than males, and it was suggested by the authors that clonal diversity may have been underestimated. The 56-69-year group was small, and its depth increase did not reach significance, likely because of low power. Epitopes outside the regions mutated in the B.1.351 and B.1.1.7 variants were reportedly recognized by nearly half of the unique spike-specific TCRs. After two AZD1222 doses, both the breadth and the depth of spike-specific TCRs were significantly higher than at day 0 and than in MenACWY recipients. Conclusions about previously exposed vaccinees were limited because only a handful of AZD1222 recipients were SARS-CoV-2 seropositive at baseline.

Concerning this clone: Its antigen has not been determined. No clone much larger than this one lies a single base away; base qualities are absent.

The time point label here, explained by the study, means: baseline before first vaccination. Vaccinee samples came from UK trials COV001 and COV002, including a single-blind randomized controlled phase 2/3 trial of AZD1222 (ChAdOx1 nCoV-19) in healthy adults. For TCRbeta chain sequencing, PBMC samples from trial participants were taken at day 0 and at day 28 after the second dose. Taken from cysteine to phenylalanine, the CDR3 has 15 residues. Of the read, only the CDR3 DNA is kept; its 45 bases are in frame from base 1. Based on the germline V gene, the CDR1 and CDR2 sequences are SGDLS and YYNGEE. The junction carries 9 bases between V and J, which are trimmed by 0 bases and 0 bases respectively. The CDR3 regions of human TCRbeta chains were analyzed by immunosequencing. The published analysis was carried out like this. TCRs in the repertoires were matched against a reference library of SARS-CoV-2-specific TCRs that had been generated with the MIRA antigen-specificity platform. Breadth was defined as the fraction of unique TCRs that were SARS-CoV-2-associated, and depth was defined as the fraction of total T cells that were SARS-CoV-2-associated. Using the MIRA data, each spike-specific TCR was assigned both to the spike region to which the TCR was reactive and to a CD4 or CD8 class. Log10-transformed breadth and depth values were compared by one-way ANOVA with Sidak's multiple comparisons tests. Drawn from immuneACCESS, this table holds only the in-frame rearrangements with V and J called that TCRdb kept. Clones are partly lost; checked studies trace under half to an unresolved V gene and leave the rest unexplained. Clone size and V and J calls were adopted from that table, with D and trimming inferred from the DNA. This sample has over 100,000 clones in its table, and roughly 90% of those were observed once. The ten largest clones add up to approximately 18% of the sample.

The V and J segments used are TRBV9 and TRBJ2-5, and the D gene may be TRBD2, 5 bases matching. The clonotype originates from an adult in good health. The sequences come from peripheral blood, collected on day 0 of AZD1222 vaccination. The nucleotides are TGTGCCAGCAGCGTAGGTCACGGGAACCAAGAGACCCAGTACTTC. The translation is CASSVGHGNQETQYF.